This TCR beta chain was recovered during a study of T cells expressing NK-cell markers. Whole-study context: Sequenced donors, eight in total, included seven who were HCMV-seropositive and one who was seronegative.

The germline CDR1 and CDR2 sequences are KGHSH and LQKENI. The CDR3 is made up of 15 amino acids. To note about this clonotype: The antigen remains unidentified.

Regarding the study as a whole: In a group of about 6 donors, dominant NKG2C+ clonotypes represented roughly 1.0-7.0% of CD8+ T cells. Expanded clones of NKG2C+ T cells had an unclear HCMV specificity.

No DNA is given; TCRdb re-called the 5' RACE reads and lists each CDR3 protein once. Its clone listing holds about 260,000 distinct CDR3 sequences. This sequence was found in a woman between 18 and 69 years old in good health. The chain uses TRBV18 and TRBJ2-7; the TRBD1 assignment by TCRdb is unverifiable without DNA. The sequencing input was blood T cells: a sorted CD56 or NKG2C T cell subset, CD4+ or CD8+ T cells, or bulk PBMC T cells (not recorded which). The CDR3 loop is CASSPTGTRTYEQYF.